This record concerns one T cell receptor beta chain sequence. Its antigen is unidentified. This sample is part of a study of T cell responses to AZD1222 COVID-19 vaccine. Study in general: Pooling covered second doses at about 4 or about 12 weeks. Findings of the study overall: AZD1222 recipients seropositive at baseline numbered only six or seven.

This CDR3 is built from 14 residues. Trimming removed 6 bases from V and 0 bases from J; junction bases left unmatched: 4. Germline V gives CDR1 MNHEY, CDR2 SVGAGI. Method: immunoSEQ multiplex PCR; TCRdb's copy keeps in-frame clones and lacks some. The sample yields roughly 120,000 clones, about 87% seen once. This chain joins TRBV6-5 and TRBJ2-7; 8 bases line up with TRBD1. The sequence was collected from an adult in good health. Here the sequenced sample was peripheral blood, taken on day 0 of AZD1222 vaccination. The DNA for the CDR3 is TGTGCCAGCAGCTCAGGGGGCTCCTCCTACGAGCAGTACTTC. This codes for CASSSGGSSYEQYF.